These 25 T cell receptor beta chains were sequenced from one sample in a study of T cell responses to AZD1222 COVID-19 vaccine. Generated by immunoSEQ multiplex PCR, the TCRdb table keeps only in-frame clones and is missing some. The sample records roughly 120,000 clones, 88% being singletons. The material was peripheral blood, obtained on day 0 of AZD1222 vaccination. The receptors shown here come from an adult in good health.

This chain connects TRBV6-5 to TRBJ1-1; the D gene is possibly TRBD1 (6 bases). V lost 6 bases and J lost 4, with 15 bases in between. This CDR3 is 14 amino acids long. The germline V gene has CDR1 MNHEY and CDR2 SVGAGI. The CDR3 region has the DNA TGTGCCAGCAGAGAGGGGGGAGGGAGCACTGAAGCTTTCTTT. This encodes CASREGGGSTEAFF.

The J gene is TRBJ2-1, the V gene TRBV14; TRBD2 matches 9 bases. The CDR3 covers 13 residues. Trimming removed 5 bases from V and 6 bases from J; junction bases left unmatched: 2. From germline, CDR1 is SGHDN and CDR2 FVKESK. CDR3 sequence reads: CASSNSGSNEQFF. CDR3 sequence (DNA): TGTGCCAGCAGCAATAGCGGGAGCAATGAGCAGTTCTTC.

The chain combines TRBV11-3 with TRBJ1-6; TRBD1 might be the D (5 bases). From germline, CDR1 is SGHNT and CDR2 YENEEA. The V and J ends lost 10 bases and 10 bases respectively, with 26 bases between them. CDR3 length equals 16 residues. The CDR3 nucleotides read TGTGCCACCTCACCGGGAGCAGGGTGGGATCGGTCACCCCTCCACTTT. Its protein product is CATSPGAGWDRSPLHF.

This rearrangement joins TRBV19 to TRBJ2-2, with D tentatively TRBD1 (5 bases). V lost 2 bases, J lost 4 bases, and 8 bases lay in between. This CDR3 is built from 14 residues. Germline V gives CDR1 LNHDA, CDR2 SQIVND (reference sequence). CDR3 coding DNA: TGTGCCAGTAGTATACCACAGGCCACCGGGGAGCTGTTTTTT. This encodes CASSIPQATGELFF.

The chain carries TRBV27 and TRBJ2-1; TRBD1 might be the D (6 bases). Germline lookup yields CDR1 MNHEY and CDR2 SMNVEV (reference sequence). Deletions cut 2 bases from V and 1 base from J, with 9 bases between. This CDR3 spans 15 amino acids. CDR3 sequence: CASSLTGTSYNEQFF. CDR3 sequence (DNA): TGTGCCAGCAGTTTAACAGGGACGTCCTACAATGAGCAGTTCTTC.

The V call is TRBV11-2, the J call TRBJ2-1, with D unresolved. CDR1 is SGHAT and CDR2 is FQNNGV in the germline V gene. V dropped 7 bases and J dropped 5 bases, with 12 bases sitting between them. This CDR3 has 13 amino acids. This CDR3 reads CASTPSGNNEQFF. CDR3 DNA: TGTGCCAGCACCCCGAGTGGAAACAATGAGCAGTTCTTC. The full variable domain, its missing parts supplied by reference TRBV11-2 and TRBJ2-1, is EAGVAQSPRYKIIEKRQSVAFWCNPISGHATLYWYQQILGQGPKLLIQFQNNGVVDDSQLPKDRFSAERLKGVDSTLKIQPAKLEDSAVYLCASTPSGNNEQFFGPGTRLTVL.

The chain has TRBV5-4 and TRBJ2-5, with a weak D call TRBD1 (6 bases). CDR1 and CDR2 (germline): SGHNT, YYREEE (reference sequence). The V and J ends lost 4 bases and 4 bases respectively, with 17 bases between them. CDR3 length: 15 amino acids. The CDR3 region is CASSTRRGTRETQYF. The CDR3 DNA is TGTGCCAGCAGCACGCGCAGGGGAACTCGAGAGACCCAGTACTTC.

The chain carries TRBV24-1 and TRBJ2-1; weak D call: TRBD1 (5 bases). CDR1 KGHDR and CDR2 SFDVKD come from the germline V gene. The CDR3 is 15 amino acids. The V end was cut by 3 bases, the J end by 6 bases, with 14 bases between. The CDR3 DNA follows: TGTGCCACCAGTGATCGGCAGGGAAGGGCCAATGAGCAGTTCTTC. Amino acids: CATSDRQGRANEQFF.

The table lists this clone with a count of one. The same CDR3 can be traced to other DNA sequences in this sample. The rearrangement joins TRBV9 to TRBJ1-2; D unclear. Germline-derived CDR1 and CDR2 are SGDLS and YYNGEE. Trimming took off 0 bases at V and 2 bases at J, with 5 bases between the two ends. This CDR3 is built from 13 residues. For the CDR3, the DNA is TGTGCCAGCAGCGTAGACTCAAACTATGGCTACACCTTC. This translates into CASSVDSNYGYTF.

This chain connects TRBV24-1 to TRBJ1-5; 9 nucleotides line up with TRBD1. Trimming cost V 4 bases and J 7 bases; bases outside gene matches: 7. This CDR3 region has 15 residues. Germline values: CDR1 KGHDR, CDR2 SFDVKD. This CDR3 reads CATSERDRVGQPQHF. The CDR3 DNA reads TGTGCCACCAGTGAACGGGACAGGGTAGGACAGCCCCAGCATTTT.

V usage is TRBV19 and J usage is TRBJ1-1, with D unresolved. V was pared by 2 bases and J by 1 base, with 8 bases between. Per the germline V gene, CDR1 is LNHDA and CDR2 is SQIVND (reference sequence). There are 14 residues in the CDR3. CDR3 sequence (DNA): TGTGCCAGTAGTATAACGGCTCCGAACACTGAAGCTTTCTTT. It encodes CASSITAPNTEAFF.

This clone was picked up a small number of times. The V call is TRBV4-3, the J call TRBJ2-7; 7 bases map to TRBD1. CDR3 length: 16 residues. Germline assignment: CDR1 LGHNA and CDR2 YSLEER. Losses at the gene ends were 0 bases for V and 4 bases for J; bases not matched to a gene: 9. CDR3 region: CASSQEWGDRAYEQYF. The CDR3 DNA reads as TGCGCCAGCAGCCAAGAATGGGGAGACAGGGCTTACGAGCAGTACTTC.

J is TRBJ1-5 and V is TRBV28, with D hard to call. The V end was cut by 2 bases, the J end by 4 bases, with 6 bases between. Per germline, CDR1 MDHEN and CDR2 SYDVKM. CDR3 length: 13 residues. CDR3 in amino acids: CASSLNKNQPQHF. Written as DNA, the CDR3 is TGTGCCAGCAGTTTAAACAAGAATCAGCCCCAGCATTTT.

The chain couples TRBV9 to TRBJ2-7, with TRBD2 as a possible D gene (5 bases). The ends were cut back, 5 bases at V and 2 bases at J, with 14 bases in the middle. The CDR3 is made up of 14 amino acids. Looked up from germline, CDR1 is SGDLS and CDR2 is YYNGEE. CDR3 DNA sequence: TGTGCCAGCAGTTCCCGGGATGGGGCCTACGAGCAGTACTTC. Translation gives CASSSRDGAYEQYF.

The V gene is TRBV7-2, the J gene TRBJ2-3; D remains ambiguous. The CDR3 runs 16 residues. Trimming stripped 2 bases from V and 2 bases from J, with 14 bases between. Per germline, CDR1 SGHTA and CDR2 FQGNSA. In DNA form, the CDR3 reads TGTGCCAGCAGCTTACAAGGCAGGCGATACACAGATACGCAGTATTTT. As protein: CASSLQGRRYTDTQYF. Drawing the rest from reference TRBV7-2 and TRBJ2-3, the complete variable domain is GAGVSQSPSNKVTEKGKDVELRCDPISGHTALYWYRQSLGQGLEFLIYFQGNSAPDKSGLPSDRFSAERTGGSVSTLTIQRTQQEDSAVYLCASSLQGRRYTDTQYFGPGTRLTVL.

The gene calls are TRBV6-5 and TRBJ1-1; D is unresolved. Trimming left V 5 bases short and J 1 base short, with 11 bases between. CDR1 is MNHEY, CDR2 SVGAGI, per germline. The CDR3 extends over 14 amino acids. The CDR3: CASSPLWGNTEAFF. In nucleotides, the CDR3 is TGTGCCAGCAGTCCCCTCTGGGGGAACACTGAAGCTTTCTTT.

The gene calls are TRBV30 and TRBJ2-3; D is ambiguous. Between the trimmed V and J ends, which lost 2 bases and 4 bases, there was a span of 16 bases. The CDR3 covers 15 residues. Germline V gives CDR1 GTSNPN, CDR2 SVGIG (reference sequence). CDR3 sequence (DNA): TGTGCCTGGAGTATAGCCATTGGAGCAGCAGATACGCAGTATTTT. As protein: CAWSIAIGAADTQYF.

This rearrangement joins TRBV9 to TRBJ2-1; 13 bases map to TRBD2. Germline V gene lookup returns CDR1 SGDLS and CDR2 YYNGEE. Trimming at V came to 7 bases and at J to 7 bases, leaving 11 bases not matched to a gene. This CDR3 is 16 amino acids long. CDR3 amino acids: CASERTSGSVVNEQFF. CDR3 nucleotide sequence: TGTGCCAGCGAACGGACTAGCGGGAGTGTGGTGAATGAGCAGTTCTTC.

The chain links TRBV9 to TRBJ2-3; D gene uncertain. V lost 4 bases to trimming and J lost 2 bases, with 14 bases between them. Germline V gives CDR1 SGDLS, CDR2 YYNGEE. The CDR3 runs 15 residues. Here the CDR3 reads CASSTPRSLTDTQYF. CDR3 in DNA: TGTGCCAGCAGCACACCTCGGAGCCTCACAGATACGCAGTATTTT.

This chain uses TRBV2 with TRBJ2-7; TRBD1 aligns across 8 bases. Unmatched junction bases numbered 15, after V lost 10 bases and J lost 7 bases. Germline CDR1 SNHLY, CDR2 FYNNEI. CDR3 length: 14 amino acids. In nucleotides, the CDR3 is TGTGCCACCGCGGACCGGCAGGGGGCTAGGGAGCAGTACTTC. As protein: CATADRQGAREQYF. Supplemented by reference TRBV2 and TRBJ2-7, the full variable domain reads EPEVTQTPSHQVTQMGQEVILRCVPISNHLYFYWYRQILGQKVEFLVSFYNNEISEKSEIFDDQFSVERPDGSNFTLKIRSTKLEDSAMYFCATADRQGAREQYFGPGTRLTVT.

The rearrangement links TRBV7-2 to TRBJ2-3; possibly TRBD1 or TRBD2 for D (5 bases each). V gave up 3 bases and J gave up 1 base, with 11 bases separating them. Germline V gene data show CDR1 as SGHTA and CDR2 as FQGNSA. CDR3 size: 15 residues. CDR3 sequence: CASSFMGPGTDTQYF. In DNA form, the CDR3 reads TGTGCCAGCAGCTTTATGGGACCAGGCACAGATACGCAGTATTTT.

The chain uses TRBV7-9 and TRBJ2-3; 9 nucleotides match TRBD2. Trimming took 5 bases from V and 0 from J; bases not matched to a gene: 3. Germline V gene data show CDR1 as SEHNR and CDR2 as FQNEAQ (reference sequence). There are 15 residues in the CDR3. The CDR3 DNA reads as TGTGCCAGCAGCCCTAGCGGGGCTAGCACAGATACGCAGTATTTT. Encoded protein: CASSPSGASTDTQYF.

The chain combines TRBV6-1 with TRBJ1-1; D call uncertain. Germline-derived CDR1 and CDR2 are MNHNS and SASEGT. Trimming pared 5 bases from V and 1 base from J, leaving 8 bases between. The CDR3 is 13 amino acids. The chain's CDR3 is CASSYRTNTEAFF. The CDR3 DNA reads as TGTGCCAGCAGTTATCGGACGAACACTGAAGCTTTCTTT.

This clone has a single count. The rearrangement joins TRBV5-1 to TRBJ2-7; 10 nucleotides line up with TRBD2. Germline CDR1 reads SGHRS; CDR2 reads YFSETQ. After removal of 2 bases from V and 2 bases from J, the junction contained 1 base not matched to a gene. CDR3 length equals 14 residues. The CDR3, as DNA: TGCGCCAGCAGCTTAACTAGCGGGACCTACGAGCAGTACTTC. Its protein product is CASSLTSGTYEQYF.

V gene TRBV28 combines with J gene TRBJ1-5; possibly TRBD1 for D (6 bases). This CDR3 has 14 residues. CDR1 and CDR2 (germline): MDHEN, SYDVKM. Trimming left V 5 bases short and J 7 bases short, with 15 bases between. The CDR3 region has the DNA TGTGCCAGCAGTCCACCCCAGGGGAGGCAGCCCCAGCATTTT. Its protein is CASSPPQGRQPQHF.